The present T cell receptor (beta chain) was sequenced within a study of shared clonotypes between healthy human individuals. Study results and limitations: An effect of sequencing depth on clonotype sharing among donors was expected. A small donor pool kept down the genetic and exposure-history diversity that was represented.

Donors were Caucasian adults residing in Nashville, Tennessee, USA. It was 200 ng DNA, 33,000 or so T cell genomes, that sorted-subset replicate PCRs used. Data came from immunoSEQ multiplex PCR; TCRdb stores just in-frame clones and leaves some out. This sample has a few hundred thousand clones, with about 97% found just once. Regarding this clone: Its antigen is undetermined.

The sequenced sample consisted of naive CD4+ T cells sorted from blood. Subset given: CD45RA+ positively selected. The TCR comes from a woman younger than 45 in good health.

CDR3 nucleotides: TGTGCCAGCATAAGGGGGGGACAGGGACCAAACACTGAAGCTTTCTTT. Residues: CASIRGGQGPNTEAFF. V gene TRBV5-4 combines with J gene TRBJ1-1, with 9 bases lining up with TRBD1. Germline assignment: CDR1 SGHNT and CDR2 YYREEE (reference sequence). J gave up 2 bases and V 6 bases, and 11 bases lay outside the gene matches. The CDR3 is made up of 16 amino acids. The full variable domain, rest sourced from reference TRBV5-4 and TRBJ1-1, is ETGVTQSPTHLIKTRGQQVTLRCSSQSGHNTVSWYQQALGQGPQFIFQYYREEENGRGNFPPRFSGLQFPNYSSELNVNALELDDSALYLCASIRGGQGPNTEAFFGQGTRLTVV.